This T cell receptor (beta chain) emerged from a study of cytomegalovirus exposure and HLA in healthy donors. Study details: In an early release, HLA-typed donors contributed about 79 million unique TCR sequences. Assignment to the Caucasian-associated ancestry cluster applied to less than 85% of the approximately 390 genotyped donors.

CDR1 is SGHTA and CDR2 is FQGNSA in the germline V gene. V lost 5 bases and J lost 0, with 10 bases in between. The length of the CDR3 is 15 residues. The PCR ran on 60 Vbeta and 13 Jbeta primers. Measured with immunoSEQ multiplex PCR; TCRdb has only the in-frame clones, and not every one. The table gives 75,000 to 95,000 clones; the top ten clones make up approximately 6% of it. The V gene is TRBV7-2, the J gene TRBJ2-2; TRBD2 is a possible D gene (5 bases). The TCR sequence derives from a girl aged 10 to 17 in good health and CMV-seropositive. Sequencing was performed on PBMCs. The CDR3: CASSPRVTNTGELFF. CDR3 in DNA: TGTGCCAGCAGCCCGAGGGTGACGAACACCGGGGAGCTGTTTTTT.